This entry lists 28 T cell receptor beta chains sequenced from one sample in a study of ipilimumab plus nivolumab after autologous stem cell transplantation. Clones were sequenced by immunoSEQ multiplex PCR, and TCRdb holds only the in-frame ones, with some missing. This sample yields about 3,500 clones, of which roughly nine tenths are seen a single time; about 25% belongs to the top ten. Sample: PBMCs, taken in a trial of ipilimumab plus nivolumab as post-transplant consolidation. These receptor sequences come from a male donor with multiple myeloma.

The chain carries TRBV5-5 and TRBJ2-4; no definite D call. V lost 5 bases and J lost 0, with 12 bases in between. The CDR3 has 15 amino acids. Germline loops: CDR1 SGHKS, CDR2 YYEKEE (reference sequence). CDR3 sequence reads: CASSYDPLAKNIQYF. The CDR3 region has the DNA TGTGCCAGCAGTTATGACCCTCTAGCCAAAAACATTCAGTACTTC.

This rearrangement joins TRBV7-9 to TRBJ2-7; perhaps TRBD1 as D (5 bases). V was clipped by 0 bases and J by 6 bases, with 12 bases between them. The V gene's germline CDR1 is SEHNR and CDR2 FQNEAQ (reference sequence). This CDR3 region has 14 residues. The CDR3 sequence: CASSLARQGGEQYF. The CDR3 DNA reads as TGTGCCAGCAGCTTAGCTCGTCAGGGTGGCGAGCAGTACTTC. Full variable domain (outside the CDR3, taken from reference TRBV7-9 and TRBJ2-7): DTGVSQNPRHKITKRGQNVTFRCDPISEHNRLYWYRQTLGQGPEFLTYFQNEAQLEKSRLLSDRFSAERPKGSFSTLEIQRTEQGDSAMYLCASSLARQGGEQYFGPGTRLTVT.

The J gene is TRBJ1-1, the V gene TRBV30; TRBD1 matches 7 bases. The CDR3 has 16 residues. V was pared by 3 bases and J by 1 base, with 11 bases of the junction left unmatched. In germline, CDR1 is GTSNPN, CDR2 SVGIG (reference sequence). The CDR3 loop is CAWRKRVGGQNTEAFF. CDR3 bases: TGTGCCTGGAGGAAGAGGGTAGGGGGCCAGAACACTGAAGCTTTCTTT.

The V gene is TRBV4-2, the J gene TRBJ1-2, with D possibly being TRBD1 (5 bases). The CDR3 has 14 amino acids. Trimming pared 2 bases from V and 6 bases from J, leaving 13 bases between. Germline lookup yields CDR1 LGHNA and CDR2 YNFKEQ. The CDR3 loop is CASSQIGTPHGYTF. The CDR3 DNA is TGTGCCAGCAGCCAAATAGGGACGCCTCATGGCTACACCTTC.

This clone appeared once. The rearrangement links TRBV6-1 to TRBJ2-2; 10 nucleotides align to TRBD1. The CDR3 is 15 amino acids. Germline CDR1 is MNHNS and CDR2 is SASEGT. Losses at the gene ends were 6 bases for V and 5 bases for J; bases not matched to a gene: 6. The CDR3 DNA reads TGTGCCAGCAGAGGACAGGGGGTGAGAACCGGGGAGCTGTTTTTT. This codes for CASRGQGVRTGELFF.

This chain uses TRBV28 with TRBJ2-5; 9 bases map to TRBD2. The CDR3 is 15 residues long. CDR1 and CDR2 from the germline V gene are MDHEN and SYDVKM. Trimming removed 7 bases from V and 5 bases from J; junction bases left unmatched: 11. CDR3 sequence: CASTLLVAGAETQYF. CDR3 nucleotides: TGTGCCAGCACCCTACTCGTAGCGGGAGCGGAGACCCAGTACTTC.

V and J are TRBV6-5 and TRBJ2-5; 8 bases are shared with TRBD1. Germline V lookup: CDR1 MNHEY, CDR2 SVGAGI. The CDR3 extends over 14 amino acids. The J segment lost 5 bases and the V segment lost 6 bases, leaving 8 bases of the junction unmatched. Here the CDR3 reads CASSPQGARETQYF. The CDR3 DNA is TGTGCCAGCAGCCCCCAGGGGGCGAGGGAGACCCAGTACTTC.

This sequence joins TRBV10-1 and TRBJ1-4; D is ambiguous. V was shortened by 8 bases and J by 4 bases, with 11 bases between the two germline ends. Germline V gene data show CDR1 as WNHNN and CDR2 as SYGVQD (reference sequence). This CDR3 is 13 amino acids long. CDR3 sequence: CASSGQHNEKLFF. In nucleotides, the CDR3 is TGCGCCAGCTCGGGTCAGCATAATGAAAAACTGTTTTTT.

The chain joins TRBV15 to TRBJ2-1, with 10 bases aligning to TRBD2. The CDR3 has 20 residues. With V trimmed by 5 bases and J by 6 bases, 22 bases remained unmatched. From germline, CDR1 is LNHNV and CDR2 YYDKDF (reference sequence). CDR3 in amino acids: CATSFQSPNVASGRANEQFF. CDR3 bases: TGTGCCACCAGCTTTCAAAGCCCCAACGTTGCAAGCGGGAGGGCCAATGAGCAGTTCTTC.

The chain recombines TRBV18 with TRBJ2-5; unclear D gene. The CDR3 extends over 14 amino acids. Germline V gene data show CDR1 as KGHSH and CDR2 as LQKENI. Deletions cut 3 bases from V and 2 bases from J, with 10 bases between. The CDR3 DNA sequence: TGTGCCAGCTCACCGTCTCGGAATCAAGAGACCCAGTACTTC. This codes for CASSPSRNQETQYF. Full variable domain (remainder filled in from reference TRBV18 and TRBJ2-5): NAGVMQNPRHLVRRRGQEARLRCSPMKGHSHVYWYRQLPEEGLKFMVYLQKENIIDESGMPKERFSAEFPKEGPSILRIQQVVRGDSAAYFCASSPSRNQETQYFGPGTRLLVL.

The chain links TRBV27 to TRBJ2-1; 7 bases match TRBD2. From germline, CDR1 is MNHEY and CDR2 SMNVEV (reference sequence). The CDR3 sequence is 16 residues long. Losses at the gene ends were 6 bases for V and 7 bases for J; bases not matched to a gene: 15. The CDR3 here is CASSPHWAGAGNEQFF. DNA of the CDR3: TGTGCCAGCAGCCCCCATTGGGCGGGAGCGGGGAATGAGCAGTTCTTC.

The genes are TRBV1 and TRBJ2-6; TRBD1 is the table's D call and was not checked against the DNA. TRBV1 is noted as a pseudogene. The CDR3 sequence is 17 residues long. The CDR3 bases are TGCACCAGCAGATGGTGTTGTGCACAAAGTCGGGCCAACGTCCTGACTTTC. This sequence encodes CTSRWCCAQSRANVLTF.

CDR3 sequence: CASSFTDNQETQYF. The CDR3 DNA follows: TGTGCCAGCAGCTTTACAGATAACCAAGAGACCCAGTACTTC. J is TRBJ2-5 and V is TRBV11-2; no definite D call. Trimming stripped 3 bases from V and 0 bases from J, with 8 bases between. CDR3 size: 14 residues. CDR1 is SGHAT and CDR2 is FQNNGV in the germline V gene.

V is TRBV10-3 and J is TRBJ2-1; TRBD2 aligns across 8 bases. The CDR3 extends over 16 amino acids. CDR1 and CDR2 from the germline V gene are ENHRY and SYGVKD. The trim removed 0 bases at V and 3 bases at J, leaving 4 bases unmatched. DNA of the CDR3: TGTGCCATCAGTGAGTCCGGGAGGGCCGTCTACAATGAGCAGTTCTTC. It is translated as CAISESGRAVYNEQFF.

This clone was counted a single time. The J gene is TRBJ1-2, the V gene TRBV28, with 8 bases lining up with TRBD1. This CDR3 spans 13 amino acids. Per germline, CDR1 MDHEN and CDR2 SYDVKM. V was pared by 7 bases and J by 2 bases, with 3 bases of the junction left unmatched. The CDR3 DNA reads TGTGCCAGCACCACAGGGGGGAACTATGGCTACACCTTC. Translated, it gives CASTTGGNYGYTF.

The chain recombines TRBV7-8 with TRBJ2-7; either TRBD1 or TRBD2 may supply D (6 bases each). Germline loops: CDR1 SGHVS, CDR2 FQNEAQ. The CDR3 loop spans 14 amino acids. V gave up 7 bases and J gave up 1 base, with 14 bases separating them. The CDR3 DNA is TGTGCCAGCACGGGGGCACGTGTGTCCTACGAGCAGTACTTC. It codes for CASTGARVSYEQYF.

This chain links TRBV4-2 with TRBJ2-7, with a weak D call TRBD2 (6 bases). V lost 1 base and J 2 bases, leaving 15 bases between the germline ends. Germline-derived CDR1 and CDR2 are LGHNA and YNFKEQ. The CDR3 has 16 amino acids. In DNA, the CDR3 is TGTGCCAGCAGCCAAGTTTCTGCGGGGAGTCCCTACGAGCAGTACTTC. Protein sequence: CASSQVSAGSPYEQYF.

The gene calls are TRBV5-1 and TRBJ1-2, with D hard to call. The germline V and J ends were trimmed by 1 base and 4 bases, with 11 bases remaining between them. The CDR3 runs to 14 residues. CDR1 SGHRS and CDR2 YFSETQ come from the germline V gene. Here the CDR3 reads CASSLLGQIYGYTF. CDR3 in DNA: TGCGCCAGCAGCTTGTTAGGGCAAATCTATGGCTACACCTTC. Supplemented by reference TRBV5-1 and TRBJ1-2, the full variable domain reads KAGVTQTPRYLIKTRGQQVTLSCSPISGHRSVSWYQQTPGQGLQFLFEYFSETQRNKGNFPGRFSGRQFSNSRSEMNVSTLELGDSALYLCASSLLGQIYGYTFGSGTRLTVV.

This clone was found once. The CDR3 DNA is TGTGCCAGCAGCCCAGATAACAGGGTTTACTCACGGGAGCAGTACTTC. Its protein product is CASSPDNRVYSREQYF. V gene TRBV14 combines with J gene TRBJ2-7; D perhaps matches TRBD1 (6 bases). The CDR3 spans 16 residues. V lost 4 bases and J 7 bases, leaving 23 bases between the germline ends. The germline V gene has CDR1 SGHDN and CDR2 FVKESK. The full variable domain, completed using reference TRBV14 and TRBJ2-7, is EAGVTQFPSHSVIEKGQTVTLRCDPISGHDNLYWYRRVMGKEIKFLLHFVKESKQDESGMPNNRFLAERTGGTYSTLKVQPAELEDSGVYFCASSPDNRVYSREQYFGPGTRLTVT.

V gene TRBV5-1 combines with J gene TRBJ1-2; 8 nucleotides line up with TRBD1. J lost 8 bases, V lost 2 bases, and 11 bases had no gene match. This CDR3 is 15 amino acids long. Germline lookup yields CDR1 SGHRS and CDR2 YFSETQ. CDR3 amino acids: CASSLLTGEREGYTF. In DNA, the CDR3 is TGCGCCAGCAGCTTACTGACAGGGGAAAGGGAAGGCTACACCTTC.

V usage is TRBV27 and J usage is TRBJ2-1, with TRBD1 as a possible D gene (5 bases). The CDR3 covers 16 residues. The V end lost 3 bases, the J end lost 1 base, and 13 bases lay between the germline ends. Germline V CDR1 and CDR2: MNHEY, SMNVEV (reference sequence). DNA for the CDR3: TGTGCCAGCAGTTTCCTGCAGGGCCTATCCTACAATGAGCAGTTCTTC. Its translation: CASSFLQGLSYNEQFF.

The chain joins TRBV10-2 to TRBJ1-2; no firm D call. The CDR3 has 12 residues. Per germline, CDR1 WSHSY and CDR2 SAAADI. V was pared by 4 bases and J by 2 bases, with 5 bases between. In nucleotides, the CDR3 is TGCGCCAGCAGTGGACCGAACTATGGCTACACCTTC. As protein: CASSGPNYGYTF.

CDR3 sequence reads: CATSRPEGTEQFF. CDR3 coding DNA: TGTGCCACCAGCAGGCCCGAGGGGACTGAGCAGTTCTTC. This rearrangement joins TRBV15 to TRBJ2-1; D is perhaps TRBD1 or TRBD2 (5 bases each). The CDR3 runs to 13 residues. Germline CDR1 and CDR2: LNHNV and YYDKDF (reference sequence). The germline V and J ends were trimmed by 3 bases and 9 bases, with 12 bases remaining between them.

CDR3 DNA: TGTGCCAGCAGCCCTTTCCCGAACACTGAAGCTTTCTTT. It encodes CASSPFPNTEAFF. The genes are TRBV27 and TRBJ1-1, with D hard to call. This CDR3 region has 13 residues. The V gene's germline CDR1 is MNHEY and CDR2 SMNVEV (reference sequence). The V gene lost 6 bases and the J gene lost 1 base, with 9 bases spanning the gap.

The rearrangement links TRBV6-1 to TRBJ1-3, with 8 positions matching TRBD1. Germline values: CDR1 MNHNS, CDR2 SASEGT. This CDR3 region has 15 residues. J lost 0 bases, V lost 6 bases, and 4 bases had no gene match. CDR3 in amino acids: CASSPTGGSGNTIYF. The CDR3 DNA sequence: TGTGCCAGCAGCCCCACAGGGGGCTCTGGAAACACCATATATTTT.

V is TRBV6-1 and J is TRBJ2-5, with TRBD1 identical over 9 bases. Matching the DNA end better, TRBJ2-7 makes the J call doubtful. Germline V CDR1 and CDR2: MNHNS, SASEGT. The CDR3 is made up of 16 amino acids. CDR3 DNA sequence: TGTGCCAGCAGAGAAACCGGGACAGGGTTCCGATTCGAGCAGTACTTC. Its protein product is CASRETGTGFRFEQYF.

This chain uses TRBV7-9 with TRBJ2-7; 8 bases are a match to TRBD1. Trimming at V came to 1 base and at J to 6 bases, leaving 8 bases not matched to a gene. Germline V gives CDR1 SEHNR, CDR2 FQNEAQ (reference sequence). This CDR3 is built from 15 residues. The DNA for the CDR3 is TGTGCCAGCAGCTTAGAGGCCCAGGGGGCTGGCGAGCAGTACTTC. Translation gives CASSLEAQGAGEQYF.

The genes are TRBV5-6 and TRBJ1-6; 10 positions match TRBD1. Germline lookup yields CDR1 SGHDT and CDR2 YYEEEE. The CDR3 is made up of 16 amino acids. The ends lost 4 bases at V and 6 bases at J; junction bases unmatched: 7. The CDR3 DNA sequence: TGTGCCAGCAGCCCGACAGGGGGCGCCGGTAATTCACCCCTCCACTTT. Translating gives CASSPTGGAGNSPLHF.